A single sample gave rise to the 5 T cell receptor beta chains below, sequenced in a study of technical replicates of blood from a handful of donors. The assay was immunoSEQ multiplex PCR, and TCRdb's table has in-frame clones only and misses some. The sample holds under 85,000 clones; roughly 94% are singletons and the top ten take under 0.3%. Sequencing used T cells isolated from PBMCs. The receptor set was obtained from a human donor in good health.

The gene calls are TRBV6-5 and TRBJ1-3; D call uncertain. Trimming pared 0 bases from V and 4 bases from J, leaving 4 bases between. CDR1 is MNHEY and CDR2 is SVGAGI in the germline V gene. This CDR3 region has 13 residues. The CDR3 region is CASSYSRGNTIYF. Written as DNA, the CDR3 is TGTGCCAGCAGTTACTCGAGAGGAAACACCATATATTTT.

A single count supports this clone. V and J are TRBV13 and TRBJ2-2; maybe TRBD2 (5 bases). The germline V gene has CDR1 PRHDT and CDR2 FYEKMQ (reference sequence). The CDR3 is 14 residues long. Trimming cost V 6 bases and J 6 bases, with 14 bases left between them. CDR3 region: CASRRSGVAGELFF. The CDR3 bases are TGTGCCAGCAGAAGATCCGGGGTGGCCGGGGAGCTGTTTTTT.

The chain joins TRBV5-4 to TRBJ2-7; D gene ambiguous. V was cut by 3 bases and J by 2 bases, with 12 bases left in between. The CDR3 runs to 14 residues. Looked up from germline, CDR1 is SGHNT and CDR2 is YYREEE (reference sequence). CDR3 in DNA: TGTGCCAGCAGCTCGGAGCTACTAACCTACGAGCAGTACTTC. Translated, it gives CASSSELLTYEQYF.

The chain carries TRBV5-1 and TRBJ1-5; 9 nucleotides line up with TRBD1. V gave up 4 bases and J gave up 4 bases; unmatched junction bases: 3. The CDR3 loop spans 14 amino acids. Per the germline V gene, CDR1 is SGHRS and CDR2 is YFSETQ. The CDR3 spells CASSPGTGNQPQHF. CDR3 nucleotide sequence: TGCGCCAGCAGCCCGGGGACAGGGAATCAGCCCCAGCATTTT. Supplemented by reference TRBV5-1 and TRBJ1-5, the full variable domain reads KAGVTQTPRYLIKTRGQQVTLSCSPISGHRSVSWYQQTPGQGLQFLFEYFSETQRNKGNFPGRFSGRQFSNSRSEMNVSTLELGDSALYLCASSPGTGNQPQHFGDGTRLSIL.

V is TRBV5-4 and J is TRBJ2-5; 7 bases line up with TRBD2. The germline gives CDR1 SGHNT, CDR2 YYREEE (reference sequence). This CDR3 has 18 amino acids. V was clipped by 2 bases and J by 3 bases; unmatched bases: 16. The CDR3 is CASSFSVLGAGDKETQYF. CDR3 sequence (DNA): TGTGCCAGCAGCTTTTCGGTATTAGGGGCGGGAGATAAAGAGACCCAGTACTTC.